This T cell receptor (beta chain) is drawn from a study of shared clonotypes between healthy human individuals (dated by TCRdb to the early 2020s). Notes on the research overall: A few men and a couple of women, aged 18 to 49 years, made up the cohort. To increase sequencing depth and limit assay-specific biases, different laboratories used diverse techniques to prepare libraries and sequence TCR repertoires. Per donor, leukapheresis produced somewhere between about 0.94 and 9.5 billion PBMCs. Blood TCR repertoires of 5 or 6 healthy adults were deeply sequenced to estimate repertoire size and the extent of clonotype sharing between individuals. Per donor, three plates each were used for CD4 naive and CD4 memory, two for CD8 naive, and one for CD8 memory.

The V and J ends are trimmed by 8 bases and 1 base, leaving 10 bases between them. As encoded in the germline V gene, CDR1 is SNHLY while CDR2 is FYNNEI. The CDR3 spans 13 residues, from the cysteine through the phenylalanine. Solely the CDR3 DNA is kept, with 39 bases framed from the first base. Overall study outcomes, separate from this receptor: Sampling was limited to blood, and TCR repertoires in tissue likely differ from TCR repertoires in blood. Naive subsets generally had larger estimated clonotype richness than memory subsets. Because the study included only a small number of donors, the genetic and exposure-history diversity represented was limited. Compared with non-shared clonotypes, the clonotypes found in all four sorted-subset donors had higher generation probabilities. Around 5.4% of naive CD4, around 3.6% of naive CD8, about 2.4% of memory CD4, and approximately 0.39% of memory CD8 clonotypes were shared across several donors. Incomplete sequencing was indicated by rarefaction of sorted-subset datasets, despite the large sequencing depth. Pairwise subsampling indicated that sequencing depth was expected to affect the degree of clonotype sharing among donors.

Using the deep immunoSEQ assay, TCR CDR3 regions were amplified from genomic DNA by multiplex PCR. Extracted genomic DNA from each cell subset was spread evenly across all wells of several immunoSEQ 96-well plates, with each plate serving as a replicate. For sorted subsets, each replicate PCR was loaded with about 200 ng genomic DNA, equivalent to 30,000 or so T cell genomes. Purified libraries were measured with a Qubit 3.0 fluorometer, size-checked on a Bioanalyzer 2100, and measured again with the KAPA Library Quantification kit. Each immunoSEQ 96-well plate was sequenced on its own single-read 150-cycle Illumina NextSeq 550 flow cell. The paper's processing steps were these. Because the immunoSEQ output held only junctional sequences and lacked quality scores, the filtering could not match the filtering applied to full-length reads. Sequences were annotated with PyIR, a Python wrapper for IgBLAST v1.9, and V/J genes and CDR3 were assigned using IMGT germline references. Reads were filtered out if the reads had weak V/J assignments (E-value above 1e-6), no CDR3, stop codons, out-of-frame junctions, or ambiguous translated residues. A V3J clonotype was defined by an identical inferred V gene, J gene, and CDR3 amino acid sequence. Percentage overlap between repertoires was computed as shared unique clonotypes divided by the size of the smaller repertoire. Three approaches were used to assess repertoire richness: RTK rarefaction, the Chao1 estimator, and Recon v2.1 estimates of unobserved clonotypes. Generation probabilities for all TCRbeta clonotypes obtained by the gDNA method from a handful of donors were computed using OLGA. Not all clones reach the TCRdb copy of this immuneACCESS table, which keeps in-frame sequences only. Checked studies attribute under half of the gap to unresolved V genes and leave the rest unexplained. For V, J and clone size, that table is used; D and trimming come from the DNA. This sample comprises about 2.5 million clones, 85% to 95% of them detected only once. About 0.41% of the sample belongs to the ten largest clones.

Comment on this clone: Its antigen is currently not known. Within one base of it there is no much larger clone, and no base qualities were kept.

Donors were healthy HIV-negative adults with no recently reported acute infections or vaccinations. All donors were Caucasian adults living in Nashville, Tennessee, USA. CD4+ T cells were enriched by magnetic negative selection; naive cells were then positively selected on CD45RA, and the negative fraction formed the memory subset. After blood collection by leukapheresis, PBMCs were isolated using Ficoll-Histopaque density gradient centrifugation and then cryopreserved in the vapor phase of liquid nitrogen. Purity and quantity of every magnetically sorted T cell population were checked by analytical flow cytometry. Genomic DNA was isolated from each sorted fraction and quantified by UV absorbance on a Nanodrop 2000c.

This TCR was recovered from a man aged 18 to 29 in good health. Some clones in this sample may be carry-over from other donors' samples. The material sequenced was naive CD4+ T cells from PBMCs. The label giving this sample's cell subset or site can be read as: CD45RA+ positively selected. The rearrangement combines TRBV2 with TRBJ2-3; a weak D assignment points to TRBD2 (5 bases agree). The CDR3 reads as follows: CASSSGRTDTQYF. The DNA is as follows: TGTGCCAGCTCGAGCGGACGCACAGATACGCAGTATTTT.